These 5 T cell receptor beta chains originate from one sample sequenced in a study of CD4 T cells in relation to SARS-CoV-2 and coronaviruses (dated by TCRdb to about 2021). Library preparation employed the immunoSEQ multiplex PCR assay. Not all clones reach the TCRdb copy of this immuneACCESS table, which keeps in-frame sequences only. Checked studies attribute under half of the gap to unresolved V genes and leave the rest unexplained. Across this sample there are around 56,000 clones, with 70% to 90% seen only once. The ten largest clones represent approximately 1.5% of the sample. CD4+ T cells from unexposed donors were collected before the COVID-19 pandemic (2011-2018). Sequenced input: memory CD4+ T cells from PBMCs. Explained via the paper, the cell subset or site label denotes: memory (non-naive) CD4+ T cells. The source is a human donor in good health.

This chain uses TRBV12-3 or TRBV12-4 with TRBJ2-3; D perhaps matches TRBD1 (5 bases). The CDR3 contains 13 residues. V dropped 5 bases and J dropped 2 bases, with 8 bases sitting between them. Here the CDR3 reads CASSRQFTDTQYF. The CDR3 DNA follows: TGTGCCAGCAGTCGACAGTTCACAGATACGCAGTATTTT.

This clone is classed as medium-sized. The V call is TRBV24-1, the J call TRBJ1-6; tentatively, D is TRBD1 (6 bases). The CDR3 has 17 residues. Between the trimmed V and J ends, which lost 5 bases and 8 bases, there was a span of 21 bases. Germline CDR1 KGHDR, CDR2 SFDVKD. The CDR3 is CATSVSRGRSVDSPLHF. Here the CDR3 DNA reads TGTGCCACCAGTGTCTCCAGGGGACGCAGCGTTGATTCACCCCTCCACTTT.

V usage is TRBV2 and J usage is TRBJ1-5; 8 positions match TRBD1. The V segment lost 8 bases and the J segment 2 bases; nucleotides outside the gene matches: 11. Germline V lookup: CDR1 SNHLY, CDR2 FYNNEI. The CDR3 is 16 amino acids. In DNA form, the CDR3 reads TGTGCCAGCTCTATAGACAGGGGCTCTGGCAATCAGCCCCAGCATTTT. Protein sequence: CASSIDRGSGNQPQHF. The full variable domain, its missing parts supplied by reference TRBV2 and TRBJ1-5, is EPEVTQTPSHQVTQMGQEVILRCVPISNHLYFYWYRQILGQKVEFLVSFYNNEISEKSEIFDDQFSVERPDGSNFTLKIRSTKLEDSAMYFCASSIDRGSGNQPQHFGDGTRLSIL.

The table lists this clone with a few counts. The V call is TRBV9, the J call TRBJ1-6; D is undetermined. From germline, CDR1 is SGDLS and CDR2 YYNGEE. The V end was cut by 4 bases, the J end by 6 bases, with 11 bases between. This CDR3 spans 14 amino acids. This CDR3 is CASSPRRVNSPLHF. The CDR3 DNA reads as TGTGCCAGCAGCCCTCGAAGGGTTAATTCACCCCTCCACTTT. Looking up the rest from reference TRBV9 and TRBJ1-6 gives the full variable domain: DSGVTQTPKHLITATGQRVTLRCSPRSGDLSVYWYQQSLDQGLQFLIQYYNGEERAKGNILERFSAQQFPDLHSELNLSSLELGDSALYFCASSPRRVNSPLHFGNGTRLTVT.

The V call is TRBV19, the J call TRBJ2-2, with 8 bases lining up with TRBD1. The germline CDR1 and CDR2 sequences are LNHDA and SQIVND (reference sequence). The junction had 7 bases not matched to a gene; V was cut back by 5 bases and J by 8 bases. This CDR3 is 14 amino acids long. The CDR3 reads CASSADRDYGELFF. The DNA for the CDR3 is TGTGCCAGTAGTGCGGACAGGGATTATGGGGAGCTGTTTTTT.